This entry is about one TCR beta chain. No antigen is known for it. Germline lookup yields CDR1 LNHDA and CDR2 SQIVND (reference sequence). The CDR3 contains 13 residues. Trimming removed 5 bases at V and 0 bases at J, with 5 bases between. The sample originates from a study of cytomegalovirus exposure and HLA in healthy donors. Clones were read by immunoSEQ multiplex PCR, and TCRdb kept only the in-frame ones, dropping some. Among fewer than 250,000 clones listed, more than 75% were seen once. Overall study results and limits: Altogether, 150 or so TCR beta chains were recorded as cytomegalovirus-associated.

The chain combines TRBV19 with TRBJ2-1; no firm D call. The sequencing sample was made of PBMCs. This sequence was found in a man between 18 and 35 years old in good health and CMV-seronegative. The CDR3 protein is CASSRSSYNEQFF. Here the CDR3 DNA reads TGTGCCAGTAGTCGGTCCTCCTACAATGAGCAGTTCTTC.